Shown below are 6 T cell receptor beta chains from a single sample sequenced in a study of control samples from healthy donors and cancer patients. Only in-frame clones appear in the TCRdb table, and some are missing; sequencing was by immunoSEQ multiplex PCR. The table records some 41,000 clones, over 75% of them present only once. What was sequenced was PBMCs. The receptor source for this set is an older woman with lung cancer.

A few counts support this clone. Other DNA variants within this sample encode the same CDR3. The rearrangement links TRBV5-1 to TRBJ1-2; D is uncertain. Germline V gene data show CDR1 as SGHRS and CDR2 as YFSETQ. The CDR3 totals 14 residues. V gave up 0 bases and J gave up 4 bases, with 10 bases separating them. Here the CDR3 reads CASSLEAEAYGYTF. DNA of the CDR3: TGCGCCAGCAGCTTGGAGGCAGAAGCCTATGGCTACACCTTC.

V usage is TRBV19 and J usage is TRBJ1-2; D is ambiguous. CDR1 is LNHDA, CDR2 SQIVND, per germline (reference sequence). CDR3 size: 14 residues. The ends were cut back, 6 bases at V and 4 bases at J, with 15 bases in the middle. The CDR3 region has the DNA TGTGCCAGTAGGCCGGACCTTGAGAGCTATGGCTACACCTTC. Its protein is CASRPDLESYGYTF. Full variable domain (rest looked up from reference TRBV19 and TRBJ1-2): DGGITQSPKYLFRKEGQNVTLSCEQNLNHDAMYWYRQDPGQGLRLIYYSQIVNDFQKGDIAEGYSVSREKKESFPLTVTSAQKNPTAFYLCASRPDLESYGYTFGSGTRLTVV.

V is TRBV6-4 and J is TRBJ2-2; D perhaps matches TRBD1 (6 bases). The CDR3 is made up of 13 amino acids. In germline, CDR1 is MRHNA, CDR2 SNTAGT. V was cut by 8 bases and J by 0 bases, with 7 bases left in between. DNA of the CDR3: TGTGCCAGCGGACAGTCGAACACCGGGGAGCTGTTTTTT. It specifies CASGQSNTGELFF.

This clone was counted between two and nine times. The chain couples TRBV10-3 to TRBJ1-2; tentative D call: TRBD1 (6 bases). Germline values: CDR1 ENHRY, CDR2 SYGVKD. V lost 11 bases to trimming and J lost 4 bases, with 20 bases between them. There are 14 residues in the CDR3. The DNA for the CDR3 is TGTGCCGCTCAACGGGGGCGTGAAGGCTATGGCTACACCTTC. Translating it yields CAAQRGREGYGYTF.

The chain links TRBV29-1 to TRBJ2-7; the D is unclear. V shed 5 bases and J shed 6 bases, with 14 bases lying between them. This CDR3 is built from 12 residues. The germline V gene has CDR1 SQVTM and CDR2 ANQGSEA. CDR3 in amino acids: CSVSVLGLEQYF. As DNA, the CDR3 is TGCAGCGTTAGCGTGTTGGGTCTCGAGCAGTACTTC.

In this sample, this clone turned up once. The chain combines TRBV4-1 with TRBJ2-1; 7 bases fit TRBD2. V lost 0 bases and J lost 9; bases outside the gene matches: 2. The germline V gene encodes CDR1 MGHRA and CDR2 YSYEKL. The CDR3 sequence is 13 residues long. The CDR3 nucleotides are TGCGCCAGCAGCCAAGAGAGGGAGGGTGAGCAGTTCTTC. Residues: CASSQEREGEQFF.